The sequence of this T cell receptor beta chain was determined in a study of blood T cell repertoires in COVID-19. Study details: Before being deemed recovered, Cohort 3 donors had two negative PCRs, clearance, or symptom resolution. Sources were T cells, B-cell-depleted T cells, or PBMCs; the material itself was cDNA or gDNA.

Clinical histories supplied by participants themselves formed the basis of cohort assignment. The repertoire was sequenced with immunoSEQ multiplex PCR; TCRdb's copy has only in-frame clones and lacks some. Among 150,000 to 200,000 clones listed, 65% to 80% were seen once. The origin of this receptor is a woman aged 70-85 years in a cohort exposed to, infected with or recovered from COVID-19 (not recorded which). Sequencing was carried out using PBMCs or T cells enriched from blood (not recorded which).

The DNA for the CDR3 is TGTGCCAGCAGCGAAGCTCGGACTAGCGGGGGTTACAATGAGCAGTTCTTC. Translation gives CASSEARTSGGYNEQFF. The V and J genes are TRBV7-2 and TRBJ2-1; the match to TRBD2 covers 13 bases. The junction had 8 bases not matched to a gene; V was cut back by 5 bases and J by 4 bases. The CDR3 is made up of 17 amino acids. Germline V CDR1 and CDR2: SGHTA, FQGNSA.